The clone carrying this T cell receptor (beta chain) was counted between two and nine times. As yet, its antigen is unknown. This sample was included in a study of T-cell memory formation after mild COVID-19. Whole-study context: Largely donor-specific sequence clusters came from a couple of donors.

Findings and caveats of the study: Pre-infection memory showed some responding clones, and this suggested that cross-reactive memory joined. Contracting clones from day 15 to 85 showed balanced CD4/CD8; later expanders favored CD4+. Most CD4+ clones that shrank were in CM and EM, while CD8+ ones turned up in EMRA.

V lost 1 base to trimming and J lost 7 bases, with 13 bases between them. In germline, CDR1 is SGHDN, CDR2 FVKESK. This CDR3 spans 14 amino acids. TCRdb recomputed calls from the 5' RACE reads with MiXCR, one row per CDR3 protein. Found here are 300,000 to 400,000 distinct CDR3 sequences, around 13% of them singletons; the top ten hold about a fifth. The sample consisted of PBMCs or a T cell subset sorted from them (not recorded which). This chain uses TRBV14 with TRBJ1-1; perhaps TRBD1 as D (5 bases). This clonotype was obtained from a man aged 18 to 29 who had mild COVID-19 (a few samples of this study predate the infection). Cell type and time point are not known. The CDR3 nucleotides read TGTGCCAGCAGCCAAGTCGACAGAAAAAGTGAAGCTTTCTTT. This translates into CASSQVDRKSEAFF. Complete variable domain (other parts from reference TRBV14 and TRBJ1-1): EAGVTQFPSHSVIEKGQTVTLRCDPISGHDNLYWYRRVMGKEIKFLLHFVKESKQDESGMPNNRFLAERTGGTYSTLKVQPAELEDSGVYFCASSQVDRKSEAFFGQGTRLTVV.